This TCR beta chain was sequenced during a study of blood T cell repertoires in COVID-19. Using immunoSEQ multiplex PCR, the repertoire was profiled, and TCRdb retains in-frame clones only, with some absent. The profile covers 70,000 or so clones, with approximately 79% appearing a single time and more than 45% taken by the ten largest. CDR1 LNHNV and CDR2 YYDKDF come from the germline V gene (reference sequence). With V trimmed by 1 base and J by 2 bases, 3 bases remained unmatched. The CDR3 runs 15 residues. This sequence was found in a human donor in a cohort sampled during active COVID-19. The sequenced sample was peripheral blood. The chain recombines TRBV15 with TRBJ2-7; 9 bases match TRBD1. CDR3 coding DNA: TGTGCCACCAGCAGAGCGGGGACAGGGACCTACGAGCAGTACTTC. Translating gives CATSRAGTGTYEQYF.